This entry lists 5 T cell receptor beta chains sequenced from one sample in a study of cytomegalovirus exposure and HLA in healthy donors. Both 60 Vbeta primers and 13 Jbeta primers went into the PCR. The method was immunoSEQ multiplex PCR; TCRdb's version includes in-frame clones alone and lacks a portion of them. Of under 150,000 clones detected, about three quarters appear once; the ten largest clones hold about 2.6%. The sequenced sample consisted of PBMCs. These receptors were obtained from a human donor in good health.

V and J are TRBV9 and TRBJ2-1, with D perhaps TRBD2 (7 bases). Germline V gives CDR1 SGDLS, CDR2 YYNGEE. CDR3 length: 18 residues. V was clipped by 0 bases and J by 7 bases, with 23 bases between them. CDR3 coding DNA: TGTGCCAGCAGCGTAGGGGTTGGGGGCGGGAGTAGACAAAATGAGCAGTTCTTC. Residues: CASSVGVGGGSRQNEQFF.

This clone came up once. The genes are TRBV6-1 and TRBJ1-5; possible D gene TRBD1, 5 bases. Looked up from germline, CDR1 is MNHNS and CDR2 is SASEGT. The CDR3 consists of 14 residues. V was trimmed by 5 bases and J by 2 bases, leaving 10 bases between them. CDR3 residues: CASSQGGGNQPQHF. CDR3 DNA sequence: TGTGCCAGCAGTCAGGGTGGAGGCAATCAGCCCCAGCATTTT.

V usage is TRBV10-3 and J usage is TRBJ2-1, with D tentatively TRBD2 (6 bases). V dropped 7 bases and J dropped 6 bases, with 13 bases sitting between them. There are 13 residues in the CDR3. Per the germline V gene, CDR1 is ENHRY and CDR2 is SYGVKD. CDR3 nucleotides: TGTGCCATCAACTGGAGGGAAGGCAATGAGCAGTTCTTC. Translation: CAINWREGNEQFF.

In its sample, this clone was seen a few times. The chain joins TRBV7-3 to TRBJ2-1; TRBD2 matches at 9 bases. The V gene's germline CDR1 is SGHTA and CDR2 FQGTGA. The junction had 8 bases not matched to a gene; V was cut back by 4 bases and J by 10 bases. This CDR3 is built from 14 residues. CDR3 loop: CASSSGLATSEQFF. CDR3 DNA: TGTGCCAGCAGCTCGGGACTAGCTACAAGCGAGCAGTTCTTC.

The rearrangement joins TRBV4-2 to TRBJ1-3, with a weak D call TRBD1 (5 bases). The germline V gene encodes CDR1 LGHNA and CDR2 YNFKEQ. Trimming took 0 bases from V and 4 from J, leaving 16 bases between them. The CDR3 consists of 17 residues. The CDR3 spells CASSQDGQGALGNTIYF. In DNA form, the CDR3 reads TGTGCCAGCAGCCAAGATGGGCAGGGTGCTTTAGGAAACACCATATATTTT.